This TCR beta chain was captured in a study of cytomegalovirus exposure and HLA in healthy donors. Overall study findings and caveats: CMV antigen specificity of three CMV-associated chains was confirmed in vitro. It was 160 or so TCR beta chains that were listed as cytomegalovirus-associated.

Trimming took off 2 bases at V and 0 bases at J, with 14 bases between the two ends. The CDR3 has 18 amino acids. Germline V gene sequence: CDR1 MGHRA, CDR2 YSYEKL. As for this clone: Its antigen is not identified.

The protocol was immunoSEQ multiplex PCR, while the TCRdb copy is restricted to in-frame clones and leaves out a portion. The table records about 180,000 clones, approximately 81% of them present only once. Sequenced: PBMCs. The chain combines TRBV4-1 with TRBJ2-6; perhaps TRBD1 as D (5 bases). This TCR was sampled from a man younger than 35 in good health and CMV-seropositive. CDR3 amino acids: CASSQQGPIVSGANVLTF. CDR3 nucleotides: TGCGCCAGCAGCCAACAGGGCCCGATAGTCTCTGGGGCCAACGTCCTGACTTTC.